These T cell receptor beta chains were read from a single sample in a study of shared clonotypes between healthy human individuals. The assay was immunoSEQ multiplex PCR, and TCRdb's table has in-frame clones only and misses some. The sample gives hundreds of thousands of clones, about 78% of which show up once; about 1.7% is in the top ten. The sample comprised memory CD4+ T cells sorted from blood. The origin of the receptors is a woman younger than 45 in good health. CDR3s include the opening cysteine and the closing phenylalanine or tryptophan. Fields, in order: J gene, V gene, clone size, D gene, CDR3 DNA, CDR3 protein. D genes are given only for firm matches. For some rows the clone size is stated as once, few or many, or as a class when expanded; others skip it.

j_gene: TRBJ2-7
v_gene: TRBV27
abundance: .
d_gene: .
CDR3nt: TGTGCCAGCGCTTTAAAATGGGTAAGCTCCTACGAGCAGTACTTC
CDR3aa: CASALKWVSSYEQYF

j_gene: TRBJ2-5
v_gene: TRBV2
abundance: .
d_gene: TRBD1
CDR3nt: TGTGCCAGCAGTGGGGGGACAGGAGAGACCCAGTACTTC
CDR3aa: CASSGGTGETQYF

j_gene: TRBJ2-2
v_gene: TRBV5-1
abundance: .
d_gene: TRBD1
CDR3nt: TGCGCCAGCAGCCTACCAAGACAGGGCACCGGGGAGCTGTTTTTT
CDR3aa: CASSLPRQGTGELFF

j_gene: TRBJ1-5
v_gene: TRBV19
abundance: .
d_gene: TRBD1
CDR3nt: TGTGCCAGTAGTATAGAGGGGGGACAGAATCAGCCCCAGCATTTT
CDR3aa: CASSIEGGQNQPQHF

j_gene: TRBJ2-7
v_gene: TRBV19
abundance: .
d_gene: .
CDR3nt: TGTGCCAGTAGTCCATGGGGGCCAGGTTACGAGCAGTACTTC
CDR3aa: CASSPWGPGYEQYF

j_gene: TRBJ2-3
v_gene: TRBV11-3
abundance: .
d_gene: TRBD2
CDR3nt: TGTGCCAGCAGCGAAGGGGTGACTAGCGGGAGTTTTCCAGATACGCAGTATTTT
CDR3aa: CASSEGVTSGSFPDTQYF

j_gene: TRBJ2-5
v_gene: TRBV28
abundance: .
d_gene: TRBD1
CDR3nt: TGTGCCAGCAGTTCCAACCACCCGGGGACAGGCAAATCAGAGACCCAGTACTTC
CDR3aa: CASSSNHPGTGKSETQYF

j_gene: TRBJ2-3
v_gene: TRBV7-2
abundance: .
d_gene: .
CDR3nt: TGTGCCAGCAGCTTAATAGGGACCACCACAGATACGCAGTATTTT
CDR3aa: CASSLIGTTTDTQYF

j_gene: TRBJ2-5
v_gene: TRBV29-1
abundance: .
d_gene: TRBD2
CDR3nt: TGCAGCGTCGGGGGGACTAGCGGGGGCAGGACCCAGTACTTC
CDR3aa: CSVGGTSGGRTQYF

j_gene: TRBJ2-1
v_gene: TRBV6-5
abundance: .
d_gene: TRBD1
CDR3nt: TGTGCCAGCAGTTTCACAGGGGATGGGGTGCAGTTCTTC
CDR3aa: CASSFTGDGVQFF

j_gene: TRBJ2-1
v_gene: TRBV11-2
abundance: .
d_gene: .
CDR3nt: TGTGCCAGCAGCGCCCTAGCGAACTACAATGAGCAGTTCTTC
CDR3aa: CASSALANYNEQFF

j_gene: TRBJ1-2
v_gene: TRBV10-3
abundance: .
d_gene: TRBD1
CDR3nt: TGTGCCATCAGTGACCCCGACAGGGGAGGCTATGGCTACACCTTC
CDR3aa: CAISDPDRGGYGYTF

j_gene: TRBJ2-7
v_gene: TRBV11-2
abundance: .
d_gene: TRBD2
CDR3nt: TGTGCCAGCAGCTTAAATGCGGGGGGCGAGCAGTACTTC
CDR3aa: CASSLNAGGEQYF

j_gene: TRBJ1-2
v_gene: TRBV19
abundance: .
d_gene: TRBD1
CDR3nt: TGTGCCAGTAGTATAGAACAGGGGGAAGGCTACACCTTC
CDR3aa: CASSIEQGEGYTF

j_gene: TRBJ2-7
v_gene: TRBV19
abundance: .
d_gene: TRBD1
CDR3nt: TGTGCCACCCGACAGGGGAAGAGGGAGCAGTACTTC
CDR3aa: CATRQGKREQYF

j_gene: TRBJ1-4
v_gene: TRBV5-1
abundance: .
d_gene: TRBD1
CDR3nt: TGCGCCAGCAGCTTCGGACAGGAGAATGAAAAACTGTTTTTT
CDR3aa: CASSFGQENEKLFF

j_gene: TRBJ1-4
v_gene: TRBV4-1
abundance: many
d_gene: .
CDR3nt: TGCGCCAGCAGCCAAGGGGCGACTAATGAAAAACTGTTTTTT
CDR3aa: CASSQGATNEKLFF

j_gene: TRBJ2-2
v_gene: TRBV5-1
abundance: .
d_gene: TRBD2
CDR3nt: TGCGCCAGCAGCCCCGGGACTAGCGGCACCGGGGAGCTGTTTTTT
CDR3aa: CASSPGTSGTGELFF

j_gene: TRBJ2-1
v_gene: TRBV19
abundance: .
d_gene: .
CDR3nt: TGTGCCAGTAGTCCCGGGAACAGACCTTACAATGAGCAGTTCTTC
CDR3aa: CASSPGNRPYNEQFF

j_gene: TRBJ2-1
v_gene: TRBV5-4
abundance: .
d_gene: TRBD2
CDR3nt: TGTGCCAGCAGCCGCGGGGGGACGGGAGCGGGGTATGAGCAGTTCTTC
CDR3aa: CASSRGGTGAGYEQFF

j_gene: TRBJ2-3
v_gene: TRBV5-4
abundance: .
d_gene: .
CDR3nt: TGTGCCAGCAGCACGAGACAGGACCGCACAGATACGCAGTATTTT
CDR3aa: CASSTRQDRTDTQYF

j_gene: TRBJ2-3
v_gene: TRBV19
abundance: .
d_gene: TRBD2
CDR3nt: TGTGCCAGTAGTCCCTCTAGCGGGGGCACAGATACGCAGTATTTT
CDR3aa: CASSPSSGGTDTQYF

j_gene: TRBJ1-5
v_gene: TRBV11-1
abundance: .
d_gene: .
CDR3nt: TGTGCCAGCAGCCCGGACAGTAGCAATCAGCCCCAGCATTTT
CDR3aa: CASSPDSSNQPQHF

j_gene: TRBJ1-5
v_gene: TRBV27
abundance: few
d_gene: TRBD1
CDR3nt: TGTGCCAGCAGTGCGACAGGGGGGAATCAGCCCCAGCATTTT
CDR3aa: CASSATGGNQPQHF

j_gene: TRBJ2-2
v_gene: TRBV27
abundance: once
d_gene: TRBD2
CDR3nt: TGTGCCAGCAGTCAAACTAGCGGGGAGAACACCGGGGAGCTGTTTTTT
CDR3aa: CASSQTSGENTGELFF

j_gene: TRBJ1-5
v_gene: TRBV28
abundance: .
d_gene: .
CDR3nt: TGTGCCAGCAGTTTGACAGCTTATAGCAATCAGCCCCAGCATTTT
CDR3aa: CASSLTAYSNQPQHF

j_gene: TRBJ1-5
v_gene: TRBV28
abundance: .
d_gene: .
CDR3nt: TGTGCCAGCAGTTTACCCCTCTACAGTTACAATCAGCCCCAGCATTTT
CDR3aa: CASSLPLYSYNQPQHF

j_gene: TRBJ1-5
v_gene: TRBV28
abundance: .
d_gene: .
CDR3nt: TGTGCCAGCAGTTTAACTTGGCTCCTCGAGGGCAATCAGCCCCAGCATTTT
CDR3aa: CASSLTWLLEGNQPQHF

j_gene: TRBJ2-3
v_gene: TRBV19
abundance: .
d_gene: TRBD2
CDR3nt: TGTGCCAGTAGTAGACTAGCGAGCACAGATACGCAGTATTTT
CDR3aa: CASSRLASTDTQYF

j_gene: TRBJ2-2
v_gene: TRBV7-9
abundance: .
d_gene: .
CDR3nt: TGTGCCAGCAGCTTAAAGGGGGTGAACACCGGGGAGCTGTTTTTT
CDR3aa: CASSLKGVNTGELFF

j_gene: TRBJ2-1
v_gene: TRBV6-5
abundance: .
d_gene: TRBD2
CDR3nt: TGTGCCAGCAGTTACGGCGCGGGAGGTCATGAGCAGTTCTTC
CDR3aa: CASSYGAGGHEQFF

j_gene: TRBJ2-1
v_gene: TRBV5-1
abundance: few
d_gene: .
CDR3nt: TGCGCCAGCAGCCCAATCGATCCAAACTACAATGAGCAGTTCTTC
CDR3aa: CASSPIDPNYNEQFF